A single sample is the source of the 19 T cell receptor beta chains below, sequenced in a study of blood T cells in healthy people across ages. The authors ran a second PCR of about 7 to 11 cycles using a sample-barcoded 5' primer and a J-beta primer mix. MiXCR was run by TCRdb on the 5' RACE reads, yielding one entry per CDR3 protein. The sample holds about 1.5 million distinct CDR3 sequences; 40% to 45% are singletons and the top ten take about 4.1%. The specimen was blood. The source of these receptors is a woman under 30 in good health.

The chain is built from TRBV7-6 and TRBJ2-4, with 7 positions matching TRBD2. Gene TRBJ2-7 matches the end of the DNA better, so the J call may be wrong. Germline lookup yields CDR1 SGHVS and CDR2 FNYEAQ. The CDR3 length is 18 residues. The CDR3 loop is CASSLEAGFVLSRDEQYF. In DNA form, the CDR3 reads TGTGCCAGCAGCTTAGAAGCGGGATTCGTCCTTTCCCGGGACGAGCAGTACTTC.

The CDR3 here is CASSQVQGREQYF. The CDR3 DNA reads TGCGCCAGCAGCCAAGTACAGGGGAGAGAGCAGTACTTC. The J gene is TRBJ2-5, the V gene TRBV4-3, with 7 bases lining up with TRBD1. Per germline, CDR1 LGHNA and CDR2 YSLEER. V shed 1 base and J 11 bases; nucleotides not matched to a gene: 7. This CDR3 has 13 amino acids.

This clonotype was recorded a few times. DNA of the CDR3: TGTGCCATCAGTCCGCGACAGGGGAGCTCCTACGAGCAGTACTTC. Translated, it gives CAISPRQGSSYEQYF. The chain joins TRBV10-3 to TRBJ2-7; 8 nucleotides agree with TRBD1. The CDR3 loop spans 15 amino acids. Germline V gene lookup returns CDR1 ENHRY and CDR2 SYGVKD. V trimming: 5 bases; J trimming: 0 bases; junction bases outside the gene matches: 6.

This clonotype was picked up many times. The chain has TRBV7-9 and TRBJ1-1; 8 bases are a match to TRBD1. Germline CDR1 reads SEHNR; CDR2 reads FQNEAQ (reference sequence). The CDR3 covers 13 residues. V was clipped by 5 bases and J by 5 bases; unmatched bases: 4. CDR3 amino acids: CASSATGGTEAFF. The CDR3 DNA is TGTGCCAGCAGCGCCACAGGGGGGACTGAAGCTTTCTTT.

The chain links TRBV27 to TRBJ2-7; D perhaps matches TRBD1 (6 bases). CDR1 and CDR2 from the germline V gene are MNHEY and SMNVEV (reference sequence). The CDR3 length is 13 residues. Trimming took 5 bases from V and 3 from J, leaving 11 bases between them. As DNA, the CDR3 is TGTGCCAGCAGTCCAGGGGAGTTCTACGAGCAGTACTTC. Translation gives CASSPGEFYEQYF.

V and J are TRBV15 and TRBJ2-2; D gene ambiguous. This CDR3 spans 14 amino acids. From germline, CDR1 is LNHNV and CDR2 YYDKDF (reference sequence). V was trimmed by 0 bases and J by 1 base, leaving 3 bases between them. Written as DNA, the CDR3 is TGTGCCACCAGCAGAGAGATGAACACCGGGGAGCTGTTTTTT. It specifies CATSREMNTGELFF. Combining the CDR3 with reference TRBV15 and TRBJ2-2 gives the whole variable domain DAMVIQNPRYQVTQFGKPVTLSCSQTLNHNVMYWYQQKSSQAPKLLFHYYDKDFNNEADTPDNFQSRRPNTSFCFLDIRSPGLGDTAMYLCATSREMNTGELFFGEGSRLTVL.

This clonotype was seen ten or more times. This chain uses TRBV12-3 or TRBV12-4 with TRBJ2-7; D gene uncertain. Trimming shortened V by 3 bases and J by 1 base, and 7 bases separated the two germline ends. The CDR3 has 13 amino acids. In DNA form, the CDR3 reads TGTGCCAGCAGTTTGACATTGTCCTACGAGCAGTACTTC. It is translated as CASSLTLSYEQYF.

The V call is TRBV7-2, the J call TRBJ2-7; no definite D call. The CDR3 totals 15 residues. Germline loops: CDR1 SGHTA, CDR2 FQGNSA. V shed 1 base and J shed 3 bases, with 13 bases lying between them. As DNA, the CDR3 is TGTGCCAGCAGCTTAGATAGGCAGCCCCTCTACGAGCAGTACTTC. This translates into CASSLDRQPLYEQYF. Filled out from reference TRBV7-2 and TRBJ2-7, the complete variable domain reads GAGVSQSPSNKVTEKGKDVELRCDPISGHTALYWYRQSLGQGLEFLIYFQGNSAPDKSGLPSDRFSAERTGGSVSTLTIQRTQQEDSAVYLCASSLDRQPLYEQYFGPGTRLTVT.

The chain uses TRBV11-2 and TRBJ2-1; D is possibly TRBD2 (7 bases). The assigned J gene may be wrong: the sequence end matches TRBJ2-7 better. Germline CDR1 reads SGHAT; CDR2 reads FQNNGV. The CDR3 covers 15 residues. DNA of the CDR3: TGTGCCAGCAGCGACGGGGGGCCCGCCTACAATGAGCAGTACTTC. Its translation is CASSDGGPAYNEQYF.

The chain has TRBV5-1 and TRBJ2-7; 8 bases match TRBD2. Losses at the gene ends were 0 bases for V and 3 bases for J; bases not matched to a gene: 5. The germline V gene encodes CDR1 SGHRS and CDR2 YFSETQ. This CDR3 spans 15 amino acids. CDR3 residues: CASSLVGSGDYEQYF. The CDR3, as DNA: TGCGCCAGCAGCTTGGTAGGTAGCGGGGACTACGAGCAGTACTTC.

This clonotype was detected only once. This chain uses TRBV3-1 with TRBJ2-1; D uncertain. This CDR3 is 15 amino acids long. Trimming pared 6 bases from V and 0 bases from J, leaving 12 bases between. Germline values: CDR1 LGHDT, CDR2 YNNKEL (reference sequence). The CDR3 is CASRAVSGSYNEQFF. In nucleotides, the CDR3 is TGTGCCAGCAGGGCAGTATCCGGCTCCTACAATGAGCAGTTCTTC.

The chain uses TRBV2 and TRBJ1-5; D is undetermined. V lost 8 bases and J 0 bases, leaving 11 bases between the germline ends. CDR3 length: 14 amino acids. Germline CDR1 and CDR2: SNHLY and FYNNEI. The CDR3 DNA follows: TGTGCCAGCGAGGACTTTTATAGCAATCAGCCCCAGCATTTT. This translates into CASEDFYSNQPQHF.

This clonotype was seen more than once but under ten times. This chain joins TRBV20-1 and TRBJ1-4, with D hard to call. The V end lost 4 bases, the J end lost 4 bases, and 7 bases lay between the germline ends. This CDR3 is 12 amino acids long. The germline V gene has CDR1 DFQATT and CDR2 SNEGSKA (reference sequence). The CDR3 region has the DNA TGCAGTGCTATTTCTGGTAATGAAAAACTGTTTTTT. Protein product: CSAISGNEKLFF.

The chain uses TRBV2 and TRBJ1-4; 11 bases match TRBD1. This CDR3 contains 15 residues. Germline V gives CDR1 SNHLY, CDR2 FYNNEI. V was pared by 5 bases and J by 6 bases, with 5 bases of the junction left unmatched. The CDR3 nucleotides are TGTGCCAGCAGTTTCCGGGACAGGGGGGATGAAAAACTGTTTTTT. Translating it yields CASSFRDRGDEKLFF.

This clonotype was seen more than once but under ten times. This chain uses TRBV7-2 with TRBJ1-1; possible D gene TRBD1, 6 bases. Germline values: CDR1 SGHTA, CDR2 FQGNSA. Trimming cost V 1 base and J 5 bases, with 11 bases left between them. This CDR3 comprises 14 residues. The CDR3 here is CTSSLEGVGTEAFF. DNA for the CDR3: TGTACCAGCAGCTTAGAGGGGGTTGGAACTGAAGCTTTCTTT.

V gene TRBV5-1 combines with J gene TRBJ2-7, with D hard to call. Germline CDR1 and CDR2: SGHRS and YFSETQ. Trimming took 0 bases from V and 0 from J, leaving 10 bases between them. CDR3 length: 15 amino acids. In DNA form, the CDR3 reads TGCGCCAGCAGCTTGGGTGGACGCTACTCCTACGAGCAGTACTTC. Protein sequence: CASSLGGRYSYEQYF.

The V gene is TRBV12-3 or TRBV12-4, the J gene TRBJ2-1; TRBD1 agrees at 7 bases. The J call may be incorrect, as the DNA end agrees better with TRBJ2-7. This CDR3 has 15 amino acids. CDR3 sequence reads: CASSNYRDRDNEQYF. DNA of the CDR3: TGTGCCAGCAGTAATTATCGTGACAGGGACAATGAGCAGTACTTC.

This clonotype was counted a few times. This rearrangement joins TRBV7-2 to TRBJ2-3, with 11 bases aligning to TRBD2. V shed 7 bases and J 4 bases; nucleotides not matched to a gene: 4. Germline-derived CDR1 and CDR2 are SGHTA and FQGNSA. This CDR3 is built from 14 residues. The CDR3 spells CASKTSGASDTQYF. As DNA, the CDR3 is TGTGCCAGCAAGACTAGCGGGGCCTCAGATACGCAGTATTTT.

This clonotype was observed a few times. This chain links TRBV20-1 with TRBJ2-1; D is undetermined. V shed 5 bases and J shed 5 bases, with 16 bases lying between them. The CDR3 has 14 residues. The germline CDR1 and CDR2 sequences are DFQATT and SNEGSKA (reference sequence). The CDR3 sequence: CSAFRAPRNNEQFF. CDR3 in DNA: TGCAGTGCTTTCAGAGCGCCGAGAAACAATGAGCAGTTCTTC.